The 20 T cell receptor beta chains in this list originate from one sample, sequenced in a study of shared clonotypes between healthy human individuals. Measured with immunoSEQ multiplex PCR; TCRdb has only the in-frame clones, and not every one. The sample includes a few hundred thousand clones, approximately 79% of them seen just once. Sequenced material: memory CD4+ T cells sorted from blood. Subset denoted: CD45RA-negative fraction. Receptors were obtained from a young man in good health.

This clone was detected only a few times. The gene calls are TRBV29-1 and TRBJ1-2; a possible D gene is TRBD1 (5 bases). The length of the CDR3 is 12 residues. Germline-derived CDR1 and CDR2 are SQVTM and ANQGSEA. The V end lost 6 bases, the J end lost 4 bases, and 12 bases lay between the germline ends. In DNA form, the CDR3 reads TGCAGCGTCTCAACAGGCTTCTATGGCTACACCTTC. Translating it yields CSVSTGFYGYTF.

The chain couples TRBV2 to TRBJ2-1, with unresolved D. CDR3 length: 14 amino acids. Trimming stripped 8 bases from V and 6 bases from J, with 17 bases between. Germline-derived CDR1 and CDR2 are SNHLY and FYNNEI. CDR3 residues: CASHTPNYFNEQFF. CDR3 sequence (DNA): TGTGCCAGCCATACACCCAACTATTTCAATGAGCAGTTCTTC.

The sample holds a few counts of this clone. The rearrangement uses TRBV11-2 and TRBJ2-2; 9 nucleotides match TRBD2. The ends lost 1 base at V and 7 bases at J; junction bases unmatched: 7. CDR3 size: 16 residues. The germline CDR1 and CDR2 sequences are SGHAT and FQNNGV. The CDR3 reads CASSLVGGRAHGELFF. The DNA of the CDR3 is TGTGCCAGCAGCTTAGTTGGCGGGAGGGCCCACGGGGAGCTGTTTTTT. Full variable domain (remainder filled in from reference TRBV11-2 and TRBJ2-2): EAGVAQSPRYKIIEKRQSVAFWCNPISGHATLYWYQQILGQGPKLLIQFQNNGVVDDSQLPKDRFSAERLKGVDSTLKIQPAKLEDSAVYLCASSLVGGRAHGELFFGEGSRLTVL.

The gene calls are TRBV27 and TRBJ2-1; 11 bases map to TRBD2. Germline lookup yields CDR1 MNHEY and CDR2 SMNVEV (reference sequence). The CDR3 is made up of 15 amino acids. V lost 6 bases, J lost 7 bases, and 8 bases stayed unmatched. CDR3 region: CASRTSGIEGNEQFF. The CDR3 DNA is TGTGCCAGCAGGACTAGCGGGATAGAGGGGAATGAGCAGTTCTTC.

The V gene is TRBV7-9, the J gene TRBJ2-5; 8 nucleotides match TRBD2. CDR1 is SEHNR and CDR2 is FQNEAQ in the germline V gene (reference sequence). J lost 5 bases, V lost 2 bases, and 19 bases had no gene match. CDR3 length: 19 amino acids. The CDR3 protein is CASSLTGLPKREMEETQYF. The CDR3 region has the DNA TGTGCCAGCAGCTTAACGGGGTTACCAAAGCGGGAGATGGAGGAGACCCAGTACTTC.

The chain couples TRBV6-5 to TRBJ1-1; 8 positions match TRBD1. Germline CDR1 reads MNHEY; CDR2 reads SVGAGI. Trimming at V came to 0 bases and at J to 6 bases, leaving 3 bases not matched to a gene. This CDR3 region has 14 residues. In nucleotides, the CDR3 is TGTGCCAGCAGTTACTCCGGACAGGGCGCTGAAGCTTTCTTT. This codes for CASSYSGQGAEAFF.

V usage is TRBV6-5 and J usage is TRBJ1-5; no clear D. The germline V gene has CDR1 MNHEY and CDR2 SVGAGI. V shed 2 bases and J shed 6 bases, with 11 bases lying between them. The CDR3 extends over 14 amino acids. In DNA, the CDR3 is TGTGCCAGCAGTTACGGGCTCCCAGGTCAGCCCCAGCATTTT. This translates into CASSYGLPGQPQHF.

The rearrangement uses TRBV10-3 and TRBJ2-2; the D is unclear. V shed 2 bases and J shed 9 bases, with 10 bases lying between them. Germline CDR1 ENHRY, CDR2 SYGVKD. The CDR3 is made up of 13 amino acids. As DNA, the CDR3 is TGTGCCATCAGTGAGCCGCCCCTGCGGGAGCTGTTTTTT. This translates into CAISEPPLRELFF.

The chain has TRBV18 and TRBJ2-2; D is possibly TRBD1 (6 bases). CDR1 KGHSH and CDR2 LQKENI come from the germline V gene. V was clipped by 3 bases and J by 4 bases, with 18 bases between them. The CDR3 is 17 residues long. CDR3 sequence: CASSPMTLQGGTGELFF. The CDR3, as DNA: TGTGCCAGCTCACCGATGACCCTACAGGGTGGCACCGGGGAGCTGTTTTTT.

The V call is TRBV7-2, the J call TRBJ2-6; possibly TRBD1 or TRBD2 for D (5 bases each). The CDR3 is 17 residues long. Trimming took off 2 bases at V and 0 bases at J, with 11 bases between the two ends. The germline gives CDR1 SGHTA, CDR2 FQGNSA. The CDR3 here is CASSLRGTASGANVLTF. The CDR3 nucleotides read TGTGCCAGCAGCTTACGAGGGACCGCCTCTGGGGCCAACGTCCTGACTTTC.

The CDR3 sequence is CASSLDYNEQFF. The CDR3 region has the DNA TGTGCCAGCAGCTTGGACTACAATGAGCAGTTCTTC. The chain recombines TRBV7-2 with TRBJ2-1; D is ambiguous. This CDR3 contains 12 residues. Trimming cost V 3 bases and J 3 bases, with 3 bases left between them. Per germline, CDR1 SGHTA and CDR2 FQGNSA.

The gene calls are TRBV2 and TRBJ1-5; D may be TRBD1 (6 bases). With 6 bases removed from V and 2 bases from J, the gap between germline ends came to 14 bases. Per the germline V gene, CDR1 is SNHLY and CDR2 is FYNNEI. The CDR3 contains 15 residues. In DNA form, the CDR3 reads TGTGCCAGCAGACACAGGGCTGGAGGCAATCAGCCCCAGCATTTT. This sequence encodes CASRHRAGGNQPQHF.

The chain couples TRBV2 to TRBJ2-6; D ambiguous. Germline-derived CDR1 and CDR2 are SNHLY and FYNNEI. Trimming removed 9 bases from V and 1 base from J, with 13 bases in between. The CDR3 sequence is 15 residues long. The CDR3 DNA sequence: TGTGCCAGTCCGGACCCCTTGTCTGGGGCCAACGTCCTGACTTTC. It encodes CASPDPLSGANVLTF.

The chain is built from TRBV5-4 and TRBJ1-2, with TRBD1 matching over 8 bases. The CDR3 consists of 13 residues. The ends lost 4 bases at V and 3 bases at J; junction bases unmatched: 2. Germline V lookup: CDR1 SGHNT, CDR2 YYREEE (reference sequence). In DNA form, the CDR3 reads TGTGCCAGCAGCCTGGACAGGGACTATGGCTACACCTTC. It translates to CASSLDRDYGYTF.

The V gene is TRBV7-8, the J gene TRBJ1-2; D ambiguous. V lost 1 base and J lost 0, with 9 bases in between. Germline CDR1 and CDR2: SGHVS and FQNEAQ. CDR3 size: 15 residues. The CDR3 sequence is CASSLEWEANYGYTF. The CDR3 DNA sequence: TGTGCCAGCAGCTTAGAATGGGAAGCTAACTATGGCTACACCTTC.

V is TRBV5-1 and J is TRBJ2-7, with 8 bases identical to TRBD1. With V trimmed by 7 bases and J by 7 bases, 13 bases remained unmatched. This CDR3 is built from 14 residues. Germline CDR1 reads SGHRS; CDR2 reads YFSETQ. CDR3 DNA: TGCGCCAGCCAAGCCAGGCAGGGGGCAGGGGAGCAGTACTTC. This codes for CASQARQGAGEQYF.

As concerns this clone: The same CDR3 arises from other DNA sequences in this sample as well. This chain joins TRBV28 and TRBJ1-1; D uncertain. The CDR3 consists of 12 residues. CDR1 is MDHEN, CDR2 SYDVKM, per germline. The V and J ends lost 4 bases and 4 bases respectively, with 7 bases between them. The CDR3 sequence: CASSSLGTEAFF. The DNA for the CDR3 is TGTGCCAGCAGTTCCCTAGGCACTGAAGCTTTCTTT.

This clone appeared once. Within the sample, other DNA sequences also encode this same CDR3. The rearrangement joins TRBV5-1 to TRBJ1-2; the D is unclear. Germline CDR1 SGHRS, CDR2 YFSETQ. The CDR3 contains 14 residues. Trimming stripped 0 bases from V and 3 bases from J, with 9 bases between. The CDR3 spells CASSLAGGDYGYTF. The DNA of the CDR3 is TGCGCCAGCAGCTTGGCCGGCGGGGACTATGGCTACACCTTC.

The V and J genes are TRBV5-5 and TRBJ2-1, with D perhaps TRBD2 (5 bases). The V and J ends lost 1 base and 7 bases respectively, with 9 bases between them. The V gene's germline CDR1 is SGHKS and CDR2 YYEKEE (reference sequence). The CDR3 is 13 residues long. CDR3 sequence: CASSLSGNNEQFF. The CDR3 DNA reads TGTGCCAGCAGCTTGTCGGGGAATAATGAGCAGTTCTTC.

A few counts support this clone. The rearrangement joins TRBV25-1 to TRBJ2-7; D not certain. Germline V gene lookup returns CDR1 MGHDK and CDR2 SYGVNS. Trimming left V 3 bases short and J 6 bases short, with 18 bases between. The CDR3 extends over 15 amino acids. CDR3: CASSDREGLSVEQYF. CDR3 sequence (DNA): TGTGCCAGCAGTGATAGGGAAGGGCTTTCGGTCGAGCAGTACTTC.